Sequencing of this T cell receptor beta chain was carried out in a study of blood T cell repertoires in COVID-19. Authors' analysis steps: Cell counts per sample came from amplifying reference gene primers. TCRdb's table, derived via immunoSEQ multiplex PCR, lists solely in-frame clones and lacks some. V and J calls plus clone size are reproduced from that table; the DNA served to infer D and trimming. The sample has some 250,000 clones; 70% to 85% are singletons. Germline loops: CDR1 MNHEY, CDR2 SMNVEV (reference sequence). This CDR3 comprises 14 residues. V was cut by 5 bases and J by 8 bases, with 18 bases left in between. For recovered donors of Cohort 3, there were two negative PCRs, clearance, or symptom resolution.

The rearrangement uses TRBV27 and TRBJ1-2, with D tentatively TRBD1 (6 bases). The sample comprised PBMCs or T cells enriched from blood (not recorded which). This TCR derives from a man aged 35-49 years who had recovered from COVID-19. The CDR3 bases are TGTGCCAGCAGTGCACAGGGAAGGGGCGTCGGCTACACCTTC. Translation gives CASSAQGRGVGYTF.